These 14 T cell receptor beta chains share one sample of origin, sequenced in a study of CD8 T cells in Susac syndrome. RNA was extracted with the RNeasy kit, and a quantity of about 0.45 to 1 ug was reverse transcribed using random hexamers. TCRdb reprocessed the immunoSEQ multiplex PCR reads with MiXCR, giving one entry per CDR3 protein. The sample includes over 100,000 distinct CDR3 sequences, about 96% seen only once; the top ten take under 0.1%. Sample: CD4+ T cells from PBMCs. The receptors here all came from a human donor in good health.

The chain uses TRBV12-3 or TRBV12-4 and TRBJ2-3; tentative D call: TRBD2 (5 bases). V dropped 2 bases and J dropped 1 base, with 13 bases sitting between them. There are 16 residues in the CDR3. In nucleotides, the CDR3 is TGTGCCAGCAGTTTAAGTGTCGGCGGGCGCACAGATACGCAGTATTTT. This gives the protein CASSLSVGGRTDTQYF.

This clonotype was found once. The V gene is TRBV24-1, the J gene TRBJ1-2; TRBD1 aligns across 7 bases. V lost 3 bases, J lost 8 bases, and 5 bases stayed unmatched. The CDR3 runs 13 residues. Germline V lookup: CDR1 KGHDR, CDR2 SFDVKD. This CDR3 is CATSDMTGSGYTF. The CDR3 coding sequence is TGTGCCACCAGTGATATGACAGGGTCGGGCTACACCTTC.

V usage is TRBV2 and J usage is TRBJ2-7; 7 bases match TRBD1. CDR3 length: 14 residues. The V segment lost 2 bases and the J segment 2 bases; nucleotides outside the gene matches: 3. CDR1 SNHLY and CDR2 FYNNEI come from the germline V gene. CDR3 amino acids: CASSEQGETYEQYF. The CDR3 nucleotides read TGTGCCAGCAGTGAACAGGGGGAGACCTACGAGCAGTACTTC.

The chain carries TRBV5-6 and TRBJ1-1, with D unresolved. V lost 2 bases and J lost 0, with 8 bases in between. The CDR3 spans 14 residues. Germline loops: CDR1 SGHDT, CDR2 YYEEEE. CDR3 residues: CASSFNRLNTEAFF. The DNA for the CDR3 is TGTGCCAGCAGCTTTAATCGGCTGAACACTGAAGCTTTCTTT.

The rearrangement links TRBV7-9 to TRBJ2-3; unclear D gene. Germline lookup yields CDR1 SEHNR and CDR2 FQNEAQ (reference sequence). Trimming removed 1 base at V and 4 bases at J, with 6 bases between. The CDR3 has 13 amino acids. The CDR3 sequence is CASSLVGPDTQYF. CDR3 DNA sequence: TGTGCCAGCAGCTTAGTTGGTCCAGATACGCAGTATTTT.

J is TRBJ1-6 and V is TRBV20-1; a weak D match, TRBD1 (5 bases). This CDR3 spans 14 amino acids. Deletions cut 1 base from V and 7 bases from J, with 11 bases between. The germline V gene has CDR1 DFQATT and CDR2 SNEGSKA (reference sequence). The CDR3 loop reads CSARVGTGNSPLHF. The CDR3 DNA reads TGCAGTGCTAGAGTTGGGACGGGGAATTCACCCCTCCACTTT.

The chain couples TRBV6-2 or TRBV6-3 to TRBJ2-3; TRBD2 might be the D (5 bases). Germline V gene sequence: CDR1 MNHEY, CDR2 SVGEGT. CDR3 length: 14 residues. V shed 0 bases and J shed 5 bases, with 9 bases lying between them. The CDR3 sequence: CASSYSRTGDTQYF. The CDR3 DNA follows: TGTGCCAGCAGTTACTCGAGGACTGGAGATACGCAGTATTTT.

This chain links TRBV14 with TRBJ2-7; TRBD2 aligns across 10 bases. The germline V gene encodes CDR1 SGHDN and CDR2 FVKESK. The CDR3 is 20 residues long. Trimming at V came to 0 bases and at J to 0 bases, leaving 14 bases not matched to a gene. This CDR3 is CASSQDPAKLAGQSSYEQYF. The CDR3 nucleotides are TGTGCCAGCAGCCAAGATCCTGCGAAACTAGCGGGACAGAGCTCCTACGAGCAGTACTTC. Looking up the rest from reference TRBV14 and TRBJ2-7 gives the full variable domain: EAGVTQFPSHSVIEKGQTVTLRCDPISGHDNLYWYRRVMGKEIKFLLHFVKESKQDESGMPNNRFLAERTGGTYSTLKVQPAELEDSGVYFCASSQDPAKLAGQSSYEQYFGPGTRLTVT.

The chain carries TRBV24-1 and TRBJ2-2, with 8 bases that match TRBD1. V shed 1 base, J shed 1 base, and the junction held 1 base outside the gene matches. CDR3 size: 16 residues. CDR1 KGHDR and CDR2 SFDVKD come from the germline V gene. In nucleotides, the CDR3 is TGTGCCACCAGTGATTTCGGACAGGGGAACACCGGGGAGCTGTTTTTT. Its translation is CATSDFGQGNTGELFF.

This chain uses TRBV28 with TRBJ1-2, with D possibly matching TRBD1 (5 bases). The CDR3 is made up of 11 amino acids. V lost 7 bases to trimming and J lost 13 bases, with 16 bases between them. Germline V gives CDR1 MDHEN, CDR2 SYDVKM. The CDR3 loop reads CASTLGGSFTF. The CDR3 DNA sequence: TGTGCCAGCACCTTGGGGGGTTCTTTCACCTTC.

The chain combines TRBV30 with TRBJ1-1; no firm D call. Germline CDR1 reads GTSNPN; CDR2 reads SVGIG (reference sequence). V was clipped by 5 bases and J by 0 bases, with 4 bases between them. The CDR3 is 11 amino acids. The CDR3 region is CAWCMNTEAFF. The CDR3 nucleotides read TGTGCCTGGTGCATGAACACTGAAGCTTTCTTT.

The chain is built from TRBV5-6 and TRBJ2-4; 8 bases match TRBD2. Germline V lookup: CDR1 SGHDT, CDR2 YYEEEE. Trimming at V came to 0 bases and at J to 1 base, leaving 3 bases not matched to a gene. The CDR3 extends over 16 amino acids. CDR3 coding DNA: TGTGCCAGCAGCTTGGGCGGGGGGCTGGCCAAAAACATTCAGTACTTC. It yields the protein CASSLGGGLAKNIQYF.

This chain links TRBV4-1 with TRBJ1-2, with D tentatively TRBD1 (5 bases). The germline CDR1 and CDR2 sequences are MGHRA and YSYEKL. CDR3 length equals 15 residues. V was pared by 3 bases and J by 3 bases, with 14 bases between. CDR3 bases: TGCGCCAGCAGCCAGGACTCGGACATCCACTATGGCTACACCTTC. Amino acids: CASSQDSDIHYGYTF.

This clonotype was detected a few times. This chain links TRBV3-1 with TRBJ1-1; D remains ambiguous. The CDR3 length is 12 residues. Germline V gene data show CDR1 as LGHDT and CDR2 as YNNKEL (reference sequence). V lost 6 bases and J lost 0, with 5 bases in between. The CDR3 region has the DNA TGTGCCAGCAGAACGTTGAACACTGAAGCTTTCTTT. As protein: CASRTLNTEAFF.